The following is a T cell receptor (beta chain) sequence with its context. The V end was cut by 0 bases, the J end by 0 bases, with 6 bases between. The CDR3 contains 13 residues. CDR1 DFQATT and CDR2 SNEGSKA come from the germline V gene (reference sequence). The sample comes from a study of T cell repertoires in cytomegalovirus infection. TCRdb ran MiXCR on the reads and lists one entry per CDR3 protein. There are approximately 250,000 distinct CDR3 sequences in the sample; roughly 20% occur only once, and about 18% lies in the top ten. This clonotype was obtained from a human donor in good health (CMV status not recorded). Some clones in this sample may be carry-over from other donors' samples. The chain combines TRBV20-1 with TRBJ2-7; no definite D call. Sequenced input: CD8+ T cells from PBMCs. The CDR3 spells CSAREGFSYEQYF. The CDR3 DNA follows: TGCAGTGCTAGAGAGGGATTCTCCTACGAGCAGTACTTC.